These 10 T cell receptor beta chains originate from one sample sequenced in a study of beta chain features in type 1 diabetes (dated by TCRdb to 2016 to 2018). The library was built by means of the immunoSEQ multiplex PCR assay. The entire isolated RNA was reverse transcribed using the High Capacity cDNA Reverse Transcription Kit, and thus expressed TCRB transcripts were sequenced. TCRdb took this table from immuneACCESS and kept in-frame rearrangements with V and J called. Such tables lack part of the clones; where checked against another copy, unresolved V genes explain under half of the gap, and the rest is unexplained. This sample gives 250,000 to 350,000 clones in total; approximately 15% of them show up just once. The top ten clonotypes cover over 5% of the sample. The sequencing sample was made of central memory CD4+ T cells from blood. The receptors shown here come from a young man in good health.

V usage is TRBV28 and J usage is TRBJ2-2, with 11 bases identical to TRBD2. After removal of 7 bases from V and 3 bases from J, the junction contained 10 bases not matched to a gene. Germline CDR1 MDHEN, CDR2 SYDVKM. This CDR3 spans 17 amino acids. The CDR3 DNA reads as TGTGCCAGCAACCCCACCGGACTAGCGGGTTACACCGGGGAGCTGTTTTTT. Protein: CASNPTGLAGYTGELFF.

V and J are TRBV7-2 and TRBJ1-3; no reliable D call. V lost 5 bases and J lost 4, with 12 bases in between. The germline gives CDR1 SGHTA, CDR2 FQGNSA. This CDR3 has 14 amino acids. The CDR3 DNA is TGTGCCAGCAGCGTCCGGAGTTTCGGAAACACCATATATTTT. Amino acid sequence: CASSVRSFGNTIYF. The full variable domain, its missing parts supplied by reference TRBV7-2 and TRBJ1-3, is GAGVSQSPSNKVTEKGKDVELRCDPISGHTALYWYRQSLGQGLEFLIYFQGNSAPDKSGLPSDRFSAERTGGSVSTLTIQRTQQEDSAVYLCASSVRSFGNTIYFGEGSWLTVV.

The table lists this clone with a few counts. The V gene is TRBV11-2, the J gene TRBJ2-5; D is perhaps TRBD2 (7 bases). Germline V lookup: CDR1 SGHAT, CDR2 FQNNGV. The ends were cut back, 4 bases at V and 2 bases at J, with 14 bases in the middle. The CDR3 is made up of 15 amino acids. CDR3 loop: CASSSGGLGQETQYF. The CDR3 nucleotides are TGTGCCAGCAGCTCGGGGGGCCTGGGACAAGAGACCCAGTACTTC.

This chain's CDR3 is CASSSSMGLANTGELFF. The CDR3 region has the DNA TGTGCCAGCAGCTCCTCTATGGGACTAGCGAACACCGGGGAGCTGTTTTTT. This chain links TRBV9 with TRBJ2-2, with 8 bases fitting TRBD2. The germline CDR1 and CDR2 sequences are SGDLS and YYNGEE. This CDR3 is 17 amino acids long. J gave up 0 bases and V 4 bases, and 8 bases lay outside the gene matches.

The sample holds a few counts of this clone. The rearrangement uses TRBV6-6 and TRBJ2-7; 13 positions agree with TRBD2. The V segment lost 5 bases and the J segment 9 bases; nucleotides outside the gene matches: 7. The germline V gene has CDR1 MNHNY and CDR2 SVGAGI (reference sequence). The CDR3 has 14 residues. CDR3 protein: CASSPGTSGIGQYV. CDR3 DNA: TGTGCCAGCAGTCCCGGGACTAGCGGGATCGGGCAGTACGTC.

The rearrangement links TRBV2 to TRBJ1-3, with D unresolved. The DNA matches TRBJ2-2 better at its end, which makes the J call doubtful. Germline lookup yields CDR1 SNHLY and CDR2 FYNNEI. The CDR3 has 16 residues. The CDR3 sequence: CASSESGGGNTGELFF. DNA for the CDR3: TGTGCCAGCAGTGAATCGGGTGGCGGCAACACCGGGGAGCTGTTTTTT.

This rearrangement joins TRBV10-3 to TRBJ2-3; 7 nucleotides line up with TRBD2. This CDR3 is built from 13 residues. Germline CDR1 ENHRY, CDR2 SYGVKD. J was trimmed by 5 bases and V by 2 bases; bases with no gene match: 1. CDR3 DNA sequence: TGTGCCATCAGTGAGAGGGAGGGAGATACGCAGTATTTT. Its translation: CAISEREGDTQYF.

The genes are TRBV5-4 and TRBJ2-5; 8 bases agree with TRBD2. Looked up from germline, CDR1 is SGHNT and CDR2 is YYREEE (reference sequence). The CDR3 has 15 residues. V was clipped by 0 bases and J by 9 bases; unmatched bases: 10. This CDR3 is CASSLVGRAIQAQYF. CDR3 bases: TGTGCCAGCAGCTTGGTCGGGAGGGCGATTCAGGCCCAGTACTTC.

V and J are TRBV7-2 and TRBJ1-1; D not certain. The germline CDR1 and CDR2 sequences are SGHTA and FQGNSA. Between the trimmed V and J ends, which lost 2 bases and 7 bases, there was a span of 11 bases. The CDR3 sequence is 13 residues long. The CDR3 here is CASSLMRSGEAFF. CDR3 bases: TGTGCCAGCAGCTTAATGAGGAGTGGTGAAGCTTTCTTT.

This CDR3 reads CASSPRGTEIYNEQFF. In nucleotides, the CDR3 is TGTGCCAGTAGCCCTAGGGGGACAGAGATATACAATGAGCAGTTCTTC. The chain couples TRBV19 to TRBJ2-1; 7 bases are shared with TRBD1. This CDR3 comprises 16 residues. V lost 6 bases and J lost 4; bases outside the gene matches: 12. The germline V gene encodes CDR1 LNHDA and CDR2 SQIVND (reference sequence).